These T cell receptor beta chains were read from a single sample in a study of Tregs in tolerant kidney transplant recipients. Using immunoSEQ multiplex PCR, the repertoire was profiled, and TCRdb retains in-frame clones only, with some absent. The repertoire holds roughly 70,000 clones, with about 90% as singletons. The sequencing here drew on CD4+ T cells from blood (PBMCs), taken 6 months after the transplant. All receptors come from a human patient who received a combined kidney and bone marrow transplant. Certain T cells may be donor cells from the graft. CDR3s leave out the opening cysteine and the closing phenylalanine or tryptophan. Fields, in order: V gene, clone size, CDR3 protein. Clone sizes are given selectively: once, few, many, or a class where the clone is expanded.

V: TRBV9; size: NA; CDR3: ASSVDGATSTDTQY
V: TRBV18; size: NA; CDR3: ASSPLAGANYEQY
V: TRBV11-3; size: once; CDR3: ASSSTSGGSYEQY
V: TRBV11-2; size: NA; CDR3: ASSLDVYRSFYEQY
V: TRBV28; size: NA; CDR3: ASSFDGDSPLH
V: TRBV6-5; size: NA; CDR3: ASSFDRGATNEKLF
V: TRBV10-3; size: NA; CDR3: AIGTGLNQPQH
V: TRBV9; size: NA; CDR3: ASSPRTGRETQY
V: TRBV19; size: NA; CDR3: ASSIRSNEQF
V: TRBV5-4; size: NA; CDR3: ASSLGTGLLRYGYT
V: TRBV19; size: NA; CDR3: ASRQGGGLSYNEQF
V: TRBV7-2; size: NA; CDR3: ASSLGTGVRYEQY
V: TRBV30; size: NA; CDR3: AWSLAGGSPLNEQF
V: TRBV5-1; size: NA; CDR3: ASSLQQGNTDTQY
V: TRBV9; size: NA; CDR3: ASSSGQGNTEAF
V: TRBV7-3; size: NA; CDR3: ASSLIGTGEYEQY
V: TRBV7-9; size: NA; CDR3: ASTLGQGNYGYT
V: TRBV7-3; size: NA; CDR3: ASSPQGGPSYNEQF
V: TRBV30; size: NA; CDR3: ACPNLLVSTGELF
V: TRBV10-3; size: NA; CDR3: AISESTREPNLNEQF
V: TRBV18; size: NA; CDR3: ASSPSLEDTQY
V: TRBV4-2; size: once; CDR3: ASSQDLAVNTEAF
V: TRBV19; size: NA; CDR3: ASSIGGTFYEQY
V: TRBV7-2; size: NA; CDR3: ASSLVTAGGGIQY
V: TRBV7-9; size: NA; CDR3: ASSLVGGSQF
V: TRBV6-8; size: NA; CDR3: ASSTEFRGASEQY
V: TRBV19; size: NA; CDR3: ASTPGGTNNSPLH
V: TRBV10-3; size: few; CDR3: AISEPGTRAYEQY
V: TRBV10-3; size: NA; CDR3: AISESRASNQPQH
V: TRBV10-3; size: NA; CDR3: AISESSQAITEAF
V: TRBV6-1; size: NA; CDR3: ASSNSFTKETQY
V: TRBV2; size: NA; CDR3: ASSEYRFYNSPLH
V: TRBV6-1; size: few; CDR3: ASSEFGASNQPQH
V: TRBV7-6; size: NA; CDR3: ASRRSGDEQF
V: TRBV27; size: NA; CDR3: ASSLSRQSADTQY